The 21 T cell receptor beta chains listed next were all sequenced from one sample in a study of T-cell memory formation after mild COVID-19. TCRdb processed the 5' RACE reads anew with MiXCR; each CDR3 protein has one entry. Of roughly 150,000 distinct CDR3 sequences in the sample, over 10% were seen once. Sequencing was done on a sample of PBMCs or a T cell subset sorted from them (not recorded which). Receptors originate from a man younger than 30 who had mild COVID-19 (a few samples of this study predate the infection). Cell type and time point are not known.

This clonotype was found a few times. J is TRBJ1-1 and V is TRBV7-2; D unclear. The CDR3 length is 13 residues. V gave up 6 bases and J gave up 0 bases, with 8 bases separating them. The germline V gene encodes CDR1 SGHTA and CDR2 FQGNSA. The CDR3 here is CASSPYMNTEAFF. CDR3 nucleotides: TGTGCCAGCAGTCCTTATATGAACACTGAAGCTTTCTTT.

This chain links TRBV28 with TRBJ1-2; TRBD1 matches at 7 bases. Germline trimming cut 7 bases from V and 2 bases from J; bases unmatched to any gene: 7. The CDR3 runs 14 residues. Germline CDR1 is MDHEN and CDR2 is SYDVKM. For the CDR3, the DNA is TGTGCCAGCATCGCAGGGGGTGTAAACTATGGCTACACCTTC. Translation: CASIAGGVNYGYTF.

The genes are TRBV20-1 and TRBJ2-3, with 12 positions matching TRBD2. V was pared by 6 bases and J by 5 bases, with 9 bases of the junction left unmatched. Germline-derived CDR1 and CDR2 are DFQATT and SNEGSKA (reference sequence). This CDR3 is 15 amino acids long. CDR3 DNA sequence: TGCAGTGCACCGAAACTAGCGGGGGGATTAGATACGCAGTATTTT. Its protein product is CSAPKLAGGLDTQYF.

This clonotype was seen at least ten times. V usage is TRBV5-1 and J usage is TRBJ2-3, with a tentative D call TRBD2 (5 bases). Trimming left V 2 bases short and J 2 bases short, with 9 bases between. The CDR3 is 14 amino acids. Germline values: CDR1 SGHRS, CDR2 YFSETQ. The CDR3 protein is CASSFGDYTDTQYF. CDR3 sequence (DNA): TGCGCCAGCAGCTTCGGGGATTACACAGATACGCAGTATTTT.

V and J are TRBV5-1 and TRBJ1-1; TRBD1 is a possible D gene (5 bases). Germline assignment: CDR1 SGHRS and CDR2 YFSETQ. This CDR3 is 15 amino acids long. V was pared by 3 bases and J by 0 bases, with 12 bases between. CDR3 in DNA: TGCGCCAGCAGCTCCGGGGGGACGGTGAACACTGAAGCTTTCTTT. This sequence encodes CASSSGGTVNTEAFF.

This clonotype turned up a few times. J is TRBJ2-3 and V is TRBV20-1, with TRBD2 matching 7 bases. Losses at the gene ends were 0 bases for V and 0 bases for J; bases not matched to a gene: 12. The CDR3 loop spans 18 amino acids. Germline V gives CDR1 DFQATT, CDR2 SNEGSKA (reference sequence). CDR3: CSARDLGRARASTDTQYF. The DNA of the CDR3 is TGCAGTGCTAGAGATCTTGGGAGGGCGCGTGCTAGCACAGATACGCAGTATTTT.

There are many counts of this clonotype. The chain combines TRBV5-6 with TRBJ2-3, with TRBD2 matching over 9 bases. This CDR3 has 16 residues. The trim removed 6 bases at V and 2 bases at J, leaving 10 bases unmatched. Germline V lookup: CDR1 SGHDT, CDR2 YYEEEE. In nucleotides, the CDR3 is TGTGCCAGCACCCTGGGGGAGCGGGGGGCCACAGATACGCAGTATTTT. It specifies CASTLGERGATDTQYF.

In this sample, this clonotype turned up a few times. This chain links TRBV19 with TRBJ1-1; 10 bases are shared with TRBD1. This CDR3 is built from 15 residues. Germline V gives CDR1 LNHDA, CDR2 SQIVND (reference sequence). After removal of 6 bases from V and 5 bases from J, the junction contained 9 bases not matched to a gene. The CDR3 protein is CASSRGGQGWTEAFF. Written as DNA, the CDR3 is TGTGCCAGTAGCCGGGGGGGACAGGGGTGGACTGAAGCTTTCTTT.

This clonotype was found a few times. This chain uses TRBV7-2 with TRBJ2-1, with D perhaps TRBD2 (5 bases). In germline, CDR1 is SGHTA, CDR2 FQGNSA. The ends were cut back, 5 bases at V and 7 bases at J, with 18 bases in the middle. The CDR3 spans 15 residues. CDR3 protein: CASSDRRGLGNEQFF. As DNA, the CDR3 is TGTGCCAGCAGCGACCGTCGGGGTTTAGGGAATGAGCAGTTCTTC.

Only a few counts were recorded for this clonotype. The chain's CDR3 is CATSDLNRDETQYF. The CDR3 DNA sequence: TGTGCCACCAGTGATTTGAATAGGGATGAGACCCAGTACTTC. The chain is built from TRBV24-1 and TRBJ2-5; D unclear. CDR3 length: 14 residues. CDR1 KGHDR and CDR2 SFDVKD come from the germline V gene. V shed 0 bases and J shed 5 bases, with 9 bases lying between them.

V and J are TRBV7-9 and TRBJ2-2, with a possible D match to TRBD1 (6 bases). V shed 4 bases and J shed 6 bases, with 12 bases lying between them. The germline CDR1 and CDR2 sequences are SEHNR and FQNEAQ (reference sequence). The CDR3 sequence is 14 residues long. CDR3 in DNA: TGTGCCAGCAGCTCGATGGGGGCCGCCGGGGAGCTGTTTTTT. Translation: CASSSMGAAGELFF.

In this sample, this clonotype turned up once. This sequence joins TRBV7-2 and TRBJ1-4; 7 bases agree with TRBD1. Germline assignment: CDR1 SGHTA and CDR2 FQGNSA. CDR3 length equals 17 residues. V dropped 3 bases and J dropped 2; count of bases not matched to a gene: 9. CDR3 sequence reads: CASSFGQAGSTNEKLFF. DNA for the CDR3: TGTGCCAGCAGCTTTGGACAGGCGGGTTCGACTAATGAAAAACTGTTTTTT.

The chain employs TRBV20-1 and TRBJ2-3, with 10 bases matching TRBD2. CDR1 is DFQATT, CDR2 SNEGSKA, per germline (reference sequence). The CDR3 has 14 residues. V was clipped by 2 bases and J by 4 bases; unmatched bases: 3. CDR3 region: CSARSSGGADTQYF. CDR3 DNA: TGCAGTGCTAGATCTAGCGGGGGTGCAGATACGCAGTATTTT.

This clonotype was seen a few times. The chain employs TRBV20-1 and TRBJ2-7; TRBD1 aligns across 9 bases. The CDR3 extends over 13 amino acids. Germline V gene sequence: CDR1 DFQATT, CDR2 SNEGSKA (reference sequence). V lost 4 bases to trimming and J lost 2 bases; unmatched junction nucleotides: 3. For the CDR3, the DNA is TGCAGTGCTATCGGACAGGGGACCTACGAGCAGTACGTC. It specifies CSAIGQGTYEQYV.

The V and J genes are TRBV7-6 and TRBJ2-2, with 7 bases fitting TRBD1. The CDR3 is 16 amino acids. J was trimmed by 5 bases and V by 3 bases; bases with no gene match: 9. Germline V gene sequence: CDR1 SGHVS, CDR2 FNYEAQ. The CDR3 region has the DNA TGTGCCAGCAGCTTCCCGACAGGGATTAGGACCGGGGAGCTGTTTTTT. Encoded protein: CASSFPTGIRTGELFF.

This chain connects TRBV7-9 to TRBJ2-7; the match to TRBD2 covers 8 bases. J gave up 12 bases and V 4 bases, and 17 bases lay outside the gene matches. The CDR3 length is 15 residues. The germline gives CDR1 SEHNR, CDR2 FQNEAQ (reference sequence). DNA of the CDR3: TGTGCCAGCAGCTCTCTCCGGGGGGGAACGGGTAGTCGGTACGTC. This encodes CASSSLRGGTGSRYV.

A few counts support this clonotype. The chain carries TRBV20-1 and TRBJ1-2; D is undetermined. The V end lost 5 bases, the J end lost 3 bases, and 19 bases lay between the germline ends. The CDR3 covers 15 residues. Germline V CDR1 and CDR2: DFQATT, SNEGSKA (reference sequence). The CDR3 protein is CSAPASDGLYYGYTF. The CDR3 DNA sequence: TGCAGTGCTCCCGCGTCGGACGGACTTTACTATGGCTACACCTTC.

This clonotype was counted only a few times. V is TRBV5-1 and J is TRBJ2-2, with D uncertain. Trimming left V 0 bases short and J 4 bases short, with 7 bases between. The V gene's germline CDR1 is SGHRS and CDR2 YFSETQ. The CDR3 runs to 14 residues. CDR3 nucleotides: TGCGCCAGCAGCTTGGCTGAGAGCACCGGGGAGCTGTTTTTT. It codes for CASSLAESTGELFF. The full variable domain, with the rest looked up from reference TRBV5-1 and TRBJ2-2, is KAGVTQTPRYLIKTRGQQVTLSCSPISGHRSVSWYQQTPGQGLQFLFEYFSETQRNKGNFPGRFSGRQFSNSRSEMNVSTLELGDSALYLCASSLAESTGELFFGEGSRLTVL.

The table lists this clonotype with many counts. CDR3 sequence reads: CASSLVGNMNTEAFF. CDR3 in DNA: TGTGCCAGCAGCTTAGTAGGGAACATGAACACTGAAGCTTTCTTT. J is TRBJ1-1 and V is TRBV7-2; D gene ambiguous. This CDR3 is 15 amino acids long. CDR1 and CDR2 (germline): SGHTA, FQGNSA. With 1 base removed from V and 0 bases from J, the gap between germline ends came to 9 bases.

The DNA of the CDR3 is TGTGCCAGCGCCAGCATCAGGGGGCGCGGGGAGCTGTTTTTT. The encoded protein is CASASIRGRGELFF. The rearrangement uses TRBV2 and TRBJ2-2, with 8 bases matching TRBD1. Germline V CDR1 and CDR2: SNHLY, FYNNEI. V gave up 8 bases and J gave up 7 bases; unmatched junction bases: 9. The CDR3 totals 14 residues.

The chain carries TRBV11-2 and TRBJ2-5; D is uncertain. Germline CDR1 reads SGHAT; CDR2 reads FQNNGV. The length of the CDR3 is 13 residues. V was pared by 1 base and J by 5 bases, with 8 bases between. The CDR3 spells CASSLGDRETQYF. In DNA form, the CDR3 reads TGTGCCAGCAGCTTAGGCGATCGGGAGACCCAGTACTTC.